This TCR beta chain was profiled in a study of low-dose radiotherapy and immunotherapy resistance in tumors. Whole-study context: On cycle 1 day 1, patients started four cycles of oral aspirin 300 mg daily.

First-strand cDNA relied on TRAV- and TRBV-specific primers spanning alpha and beta chains. PCR amplification of the TCRs was performed with Phusion for 20 PCR cycles, and it relied on a constant-region primer together with a V-primer adapter. TCRdb itself ran the reads through MiXCR, one entry per CDR3 protein. The sample holds tens of thousands of distinct CDR3 sequences, 15% to 20% seen once. Documented time point: before trial treatment. Donors, who were enrolled in a single-arm phase I dose-escalation trial, received nivolumab, ipilimumab, aspirin, low-dose cyclophosphamide and low-dose radiotherapy. Eligibility was restricted to patients presenting with advanced solid tumors that lacked tumor-infiltrating lymphocytes. This clonotype has a count of ten or more. The CDR3 has 15 residues. V shed 2 bases, J shed 3 bases, and the junction held 4 bases outside the gene matches. Germline values: CDR1 ENHRY, CDR2 SYGVKD.

The sample consisted of PBMCs, taken before treatment. The chain carries TRBV10-3 and TRBJ2-3; the match to TRBD2 covers 8 bases. The receptor was derived from a male donor with prostate cancer. The CDR3 region is CAISEGQRGTDTQYF. Here the CDR3 DNA reads TGTGCCATCAGTGAGGGCCAGCGGGGGACAGATACGCAGTATTTT.